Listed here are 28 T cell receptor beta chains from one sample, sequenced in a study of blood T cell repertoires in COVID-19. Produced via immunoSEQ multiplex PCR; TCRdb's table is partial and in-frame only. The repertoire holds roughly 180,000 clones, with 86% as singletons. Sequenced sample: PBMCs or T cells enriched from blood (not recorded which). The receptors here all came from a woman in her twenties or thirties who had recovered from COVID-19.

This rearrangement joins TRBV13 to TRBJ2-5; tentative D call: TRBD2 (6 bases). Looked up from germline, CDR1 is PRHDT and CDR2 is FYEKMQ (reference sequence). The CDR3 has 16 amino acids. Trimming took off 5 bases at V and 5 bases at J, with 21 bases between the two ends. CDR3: CASSDRGGGLRETQYF. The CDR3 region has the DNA TGTGCCAGCAGCGACCGAGGCGGAGGGCTCAGGGAGACCCAGTACTTC.

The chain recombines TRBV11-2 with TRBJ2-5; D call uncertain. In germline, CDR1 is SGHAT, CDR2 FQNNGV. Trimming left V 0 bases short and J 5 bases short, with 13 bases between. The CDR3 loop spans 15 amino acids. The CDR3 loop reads CASSLDLFRAETQYF. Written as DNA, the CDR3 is TGTGCCAGCAGCTTAGATTTATTTCGTGCGGAGACCCAGTACTTC.

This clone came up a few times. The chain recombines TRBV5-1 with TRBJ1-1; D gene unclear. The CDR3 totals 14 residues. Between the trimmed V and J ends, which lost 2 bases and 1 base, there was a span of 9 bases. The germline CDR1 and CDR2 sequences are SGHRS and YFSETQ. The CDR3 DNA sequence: TGCGCCAGCAGCTTACAACCACAGAACACTGAAGCTTTCTTT. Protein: CASSLQPQNTEAFF.

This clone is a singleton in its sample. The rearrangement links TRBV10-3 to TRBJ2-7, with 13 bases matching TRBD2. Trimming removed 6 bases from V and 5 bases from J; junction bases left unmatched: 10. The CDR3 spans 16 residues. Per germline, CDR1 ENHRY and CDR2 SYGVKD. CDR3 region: CAISQTTSGRAHEQYF. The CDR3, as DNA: TGTGCCATCAGCCAAACCACTAGCGGGAGGGCCCACGAGCAGTACTTC.

The CDR3 region has the DNA TGTGCCAGCAGTCCCGGCGGGGGGGTGGATACGCAGTATTTT. Its protein is CASSPGGGVDTQYF. The chain uses TRBV28 and TRBJ2-3, with TRBD2 identical over 9 bases. CDR3 length equals 14 residues. V trimming: 5 bases; J trimming: 6 bases; junction bases outside the gene matches: 6. The germline V gene has CDR1 MDHEN and CDR2 SYDVKM. The full variable domain, completed using reference TRBV28 and TRBJ2-3, is DVKVTQSSRYLVKRTGEKVFLECVQDMDHENMFWYRQDPGLGLRLIYFSYDVKMKEKGDIPEGYSVSREKKERFSLILESASTNQTSMYLCASSPGGGVDTQYFGPGTRLTVL.

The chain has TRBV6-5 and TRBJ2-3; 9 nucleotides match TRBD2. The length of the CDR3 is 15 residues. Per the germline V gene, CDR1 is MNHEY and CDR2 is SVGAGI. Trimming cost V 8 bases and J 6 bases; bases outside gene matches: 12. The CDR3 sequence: CASLLLAGASDTQYF. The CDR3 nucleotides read TGTGCCAGCCTCTTACTAGCGGGTGCATCGGATACGCAGTATTTT.

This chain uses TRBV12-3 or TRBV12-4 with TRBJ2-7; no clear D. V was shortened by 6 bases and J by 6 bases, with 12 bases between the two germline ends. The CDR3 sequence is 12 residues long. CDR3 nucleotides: TGTGCCAGCAGCTCTAGTAACGTCGAGCAGTACTTC. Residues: CASSSSNVEQYF.

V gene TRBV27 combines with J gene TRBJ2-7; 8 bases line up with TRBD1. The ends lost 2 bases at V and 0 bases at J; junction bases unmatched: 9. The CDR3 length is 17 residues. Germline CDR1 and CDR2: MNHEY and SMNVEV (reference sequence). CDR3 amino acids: CASSLKGTGQPSYEQYF. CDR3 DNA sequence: TGTGCCAGCAGTTTAAAAGGGACAGGCCAGCCCTCCTACGAGCAGTACTTC.

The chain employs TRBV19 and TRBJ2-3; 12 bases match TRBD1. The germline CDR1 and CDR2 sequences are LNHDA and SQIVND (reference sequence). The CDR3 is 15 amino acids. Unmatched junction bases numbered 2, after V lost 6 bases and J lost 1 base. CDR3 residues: CASSRDRGRTDTQYF. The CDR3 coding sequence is TGTGCCAGTAGCCGGGACAGGGGGCGCACAGATACGCAGTATTTT.

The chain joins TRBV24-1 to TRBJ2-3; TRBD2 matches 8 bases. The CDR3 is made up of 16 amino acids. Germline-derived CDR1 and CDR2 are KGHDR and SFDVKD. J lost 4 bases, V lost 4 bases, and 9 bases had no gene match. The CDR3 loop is CATSDYSGTLADTQYF. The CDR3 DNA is TGTGCCACCAGTGACTATAGCGGGACGCTAGCAGATACGCAGTATTTT.

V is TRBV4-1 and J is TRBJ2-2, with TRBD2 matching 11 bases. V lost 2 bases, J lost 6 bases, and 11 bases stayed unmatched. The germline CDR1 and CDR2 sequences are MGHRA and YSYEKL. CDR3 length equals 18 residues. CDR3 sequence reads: CASSQLGLAGGRAGELFF. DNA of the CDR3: TGCGCCAGCAGCCAACTCGGGCTAGCGGGAGGACGGGCCGGGGAGCTGTTTTTT.

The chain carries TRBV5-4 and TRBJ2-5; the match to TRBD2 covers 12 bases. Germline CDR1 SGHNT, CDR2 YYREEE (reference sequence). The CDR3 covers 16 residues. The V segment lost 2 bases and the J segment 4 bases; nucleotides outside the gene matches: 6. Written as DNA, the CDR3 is TGTGCCAGCAGCTTAGGACTAGCGGGGTTGGGAGAGACCCAGTACTTC. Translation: CASSLGLAGLGETQYF.

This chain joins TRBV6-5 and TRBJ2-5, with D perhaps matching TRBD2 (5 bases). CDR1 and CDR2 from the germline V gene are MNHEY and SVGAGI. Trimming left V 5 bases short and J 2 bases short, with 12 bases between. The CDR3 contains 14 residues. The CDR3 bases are TGTGCCAGCAGTCTAGGACTCTCTCAAGAGACCCAGTACTTC. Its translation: CASSLGLSQETQYF.

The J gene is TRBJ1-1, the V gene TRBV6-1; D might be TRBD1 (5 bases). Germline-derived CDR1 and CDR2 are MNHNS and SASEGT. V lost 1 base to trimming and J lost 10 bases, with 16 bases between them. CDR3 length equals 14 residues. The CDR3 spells CASSEGWQGIGAFF. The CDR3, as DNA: TGTGCCAGCAGTGAAGGTTGGCAGGGAATTGGAGCTTTCTTT.

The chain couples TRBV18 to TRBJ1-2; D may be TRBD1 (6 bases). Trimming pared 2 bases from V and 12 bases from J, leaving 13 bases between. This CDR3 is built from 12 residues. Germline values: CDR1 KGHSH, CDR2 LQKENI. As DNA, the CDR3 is TGTGCCAGCTCACCAAGGACAGTTACCGACACCTTC. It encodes CASSPRTVTDTF.

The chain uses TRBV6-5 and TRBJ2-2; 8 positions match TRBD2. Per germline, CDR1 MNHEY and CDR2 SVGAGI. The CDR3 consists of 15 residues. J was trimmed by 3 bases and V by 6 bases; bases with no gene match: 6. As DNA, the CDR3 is TGTGCCAGCAGGAAGGTGGGACTAGACACCGGGGAGCTGTTTTTT. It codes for CASRKVGLDTGELFF.

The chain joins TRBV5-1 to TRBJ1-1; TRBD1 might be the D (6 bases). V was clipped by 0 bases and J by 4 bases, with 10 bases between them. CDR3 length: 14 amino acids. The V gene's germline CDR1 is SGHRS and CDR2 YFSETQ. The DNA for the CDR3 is TGCGCCAGCAGCTTGGCCAAAGGGGGCACTGAAGCTTTCTTT. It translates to CASSLAKGGTEAFF.

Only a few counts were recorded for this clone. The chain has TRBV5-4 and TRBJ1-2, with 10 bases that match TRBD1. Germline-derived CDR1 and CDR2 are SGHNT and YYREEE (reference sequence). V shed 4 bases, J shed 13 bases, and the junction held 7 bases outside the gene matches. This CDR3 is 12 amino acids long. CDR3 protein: CASSPGQGSCTF. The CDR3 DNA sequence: TGTGCCAGCAGCCCGGGACAGGGGTCGTGCACCTTC. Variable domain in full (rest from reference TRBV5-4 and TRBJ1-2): ETGVTQSPTHLIKTRGQQVTLRCSSQSGHNTVSWYQQALGQGPQFIFQYYREEENGRGNFPPRFSGLQFPNYSSELNVNALELDDSALYLCASSPGQGSCTFGSGTRLTVV.

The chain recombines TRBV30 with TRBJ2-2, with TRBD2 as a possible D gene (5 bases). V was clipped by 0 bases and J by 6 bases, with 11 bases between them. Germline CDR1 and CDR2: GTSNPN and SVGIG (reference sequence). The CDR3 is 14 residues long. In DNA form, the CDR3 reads TGTGCCTGGAGTGTCTCAGGAGCGGCCGGGGAGCTGTTTTTT. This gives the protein CAWSVSGAAGELFF. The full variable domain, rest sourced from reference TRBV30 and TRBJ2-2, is SQTIHQWPATLVQPVGSPLSLECTVEGTSNPNLYWYRQAAGRGLQLLFYSVGIGQISSEVPQNLSASRPQDRQFILSSKKLLLSDSGFYLCAWSVSGAAGELFFGEGSRLTVL.

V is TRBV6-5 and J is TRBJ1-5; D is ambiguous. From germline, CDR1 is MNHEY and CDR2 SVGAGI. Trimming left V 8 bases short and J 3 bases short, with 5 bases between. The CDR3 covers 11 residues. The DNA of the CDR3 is TGTGCCAGCGGCCCCAATCAGCCCCAGCATTTT. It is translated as CASGPNQPQHF.

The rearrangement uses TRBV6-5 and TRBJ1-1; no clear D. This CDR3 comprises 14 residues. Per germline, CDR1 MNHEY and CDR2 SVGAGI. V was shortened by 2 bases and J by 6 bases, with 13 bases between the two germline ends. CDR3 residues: CASSYGGFRAEAFF. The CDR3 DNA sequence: TGTGCCAGCAGTTACGGTGGTTTTCGGGCTGAAGCTTTCTTT.

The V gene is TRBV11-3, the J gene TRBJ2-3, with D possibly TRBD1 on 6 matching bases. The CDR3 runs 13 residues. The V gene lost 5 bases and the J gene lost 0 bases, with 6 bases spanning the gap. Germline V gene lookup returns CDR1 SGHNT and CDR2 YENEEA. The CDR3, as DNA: TGTGCCAGCAGCGACAGGAGCACAGATACGCAGTATTTT. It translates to CASSDRSTDTQYF.

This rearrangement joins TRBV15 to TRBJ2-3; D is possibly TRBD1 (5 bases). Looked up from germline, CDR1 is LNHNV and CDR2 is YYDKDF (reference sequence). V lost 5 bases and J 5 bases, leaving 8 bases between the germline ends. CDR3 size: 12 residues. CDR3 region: CATSPQGDTQYF. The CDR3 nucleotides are TGTGCCACCAGCCCCCAGGGAGATACGCAGTATTTT.

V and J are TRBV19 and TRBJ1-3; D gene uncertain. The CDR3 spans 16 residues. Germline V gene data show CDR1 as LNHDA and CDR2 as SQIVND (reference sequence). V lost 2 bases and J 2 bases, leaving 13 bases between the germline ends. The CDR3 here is CASSISGSSAGNTIYF. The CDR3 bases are TGTGCCAGTAGTATAAGCGGGAGTTCGGCTGGAAACACCATATATTTT.

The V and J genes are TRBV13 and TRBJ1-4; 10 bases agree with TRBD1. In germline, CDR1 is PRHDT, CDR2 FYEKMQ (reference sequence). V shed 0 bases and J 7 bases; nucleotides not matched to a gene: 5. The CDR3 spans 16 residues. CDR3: CASSLGPGQGGEKLFF. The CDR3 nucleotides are TGTGCCAGCAGCTTAGGCCCCGGACAGGGGGGTGAAAAACTGTTTTTT.

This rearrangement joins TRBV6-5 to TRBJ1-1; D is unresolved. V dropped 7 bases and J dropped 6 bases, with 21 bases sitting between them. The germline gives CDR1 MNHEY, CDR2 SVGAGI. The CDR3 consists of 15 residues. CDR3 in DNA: TGTGCCAGCACCAAGTGGAGGATAGCAGGTCCTGAAGCTTTCTTT. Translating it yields CASTKWRIAGPEAFF.

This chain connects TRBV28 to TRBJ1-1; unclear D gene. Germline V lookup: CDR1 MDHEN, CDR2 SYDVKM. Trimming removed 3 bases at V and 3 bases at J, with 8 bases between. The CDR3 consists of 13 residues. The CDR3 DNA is TGTGCCAGCAGTTTGGCCTTGCACACTGAAGCTTTCTTT. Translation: CASSLALHTEAFF.

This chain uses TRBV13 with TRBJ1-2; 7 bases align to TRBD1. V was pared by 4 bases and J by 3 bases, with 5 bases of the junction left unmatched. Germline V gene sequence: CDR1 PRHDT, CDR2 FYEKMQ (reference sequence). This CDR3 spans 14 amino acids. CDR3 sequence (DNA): TGTGCCAGCAGCTCGTACAGGGGCGACTATGGCTACACCTTC. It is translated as CASSSYRGDYGYTF.